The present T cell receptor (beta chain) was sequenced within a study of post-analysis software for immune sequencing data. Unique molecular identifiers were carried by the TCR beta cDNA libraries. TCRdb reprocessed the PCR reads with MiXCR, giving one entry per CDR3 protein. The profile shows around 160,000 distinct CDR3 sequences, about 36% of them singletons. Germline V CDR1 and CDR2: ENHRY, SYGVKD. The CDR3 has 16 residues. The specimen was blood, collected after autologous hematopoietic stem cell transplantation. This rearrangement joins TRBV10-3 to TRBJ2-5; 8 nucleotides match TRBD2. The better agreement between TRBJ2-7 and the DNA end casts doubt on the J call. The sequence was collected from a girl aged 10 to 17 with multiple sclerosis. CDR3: CAISGELTGGPYEQYF. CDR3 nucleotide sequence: TGTGCCATCAGCGGAGAACTAACGGGAGGGCCCTACGAGCAGTACTTC.